The rows below give T cell receptor beta chains drawn from one sample of a study of identical twins. TCRdb reprocessed the 5' RACE reads via MiXCR and lists one record per CDR3 protein. The table includes roughly 1.6 million distinct CDR3 sequences, roughly a third detected once. Sequenced material: cord blood. The origin of the receptors is a newborn girl in good health. CDR3s include the opening cysteine and the closing phenylalanine or tryptophan. The D gene is left open where the match is weak. Only some rows state a clone size, as once, few, many or a class for expanded clones.

v_gene	j_gene	d_gene	abundance	CDR3aa	CDR3nt
TRBV5-5	TRBJ2-3	TRBD2	-	CASSFTAGDADTQYF	TGTGCCAGCAGCTTTACGGCGGGAGACGCAGATACGCAGTATTTT
TRBV6-6	TRBJ2-1	-	-	CASSPLERKYYNEQFF	TGTGCCAGCAGTCCATTAGAAAGGAAGTATTACAATGAGCAGTTCTTC
TRBV28	TRBJ2-3	TRBD2	few	CASGTPGLAPDTQYF	TGTGCCAGCGGGACGCCGGGACTAGCGCCAGATACGCAGTATTTT
TRBV4-1	TRBJ2-7	TRBD1	few	CASSQVGQYEQYF	TGCGCCAGCAGCCAAGTGGGACAGTACGAGCAGTACTTC
TRBV6-6	TRBJ1-2	-	-	CASRHSGGHGYTF	TGTGCCAGCAGGCACAGTGGAGGGCATGGCTACACCTTC
TRBV27	TRBJ2-6	-	-	CASSFIARSASVLTF	TGTGCCAGCAGTTTTATTGCGAGGTCCGCCAGCGTCCTGACTTTC
TRBV28	TRBJ2-7	-	few	CASNSERGDYSYEQYF	TGTGCCAGCAACTCGGAGAGGGGAGATTACTCCTACGAGCAGTACTTC
TRBV28	TRBJ2-7	-	few	CASKTGTEQYF	TGTGCCAGCAAAACAGGGACCGAGCAGTACTTC
TRBV29-1	TRBJ2-1	-	many	CSVEGGGPGYEQFF	TGCAGCGTTGAAGGTGGGGGGCCTGGCTATGAGCAGTTCTTC
TRBV20-1	TRBJ2-1	TRBD2	-	CSARLPSGNEQFF	TGCAGTGCTAGATTACCTAGCGGCAATGAGCAGTTCTTC
TRBV11-1	TRBJ2-1	-	-	CASSQNRVNGQFF	TGTGCCAGCAGCCAAAATAGGGTCAATGGGCAGTTCTTC
TRBV27	TRBJ2-1	TRBD2	few	CASSLSSPPSGSSYNEQFF	TGTGCCAGCAGTTTATCGTCCCCACCTAGCGGGAGCTCCTACAATGAGCAGTTCTTC
TRBV5-6	TRBJ2-7	TRBD2	few	CASRGLAKNEQYF	TGTGCCAGTCGCGGACTAGCGAAAAACGAGCAGTACTTC
TRBV2	TRBJ1-1	TRBD1	-	CASSEGTGGTEAFF	TGTGCCAGCAGTGAGGGGACAGGGGGCACTGAAGCTTTCTTT
TRBV5-1	TRBJ1-6	TRBD1	-	CASSLELTGNSPPHF	TGCGCCAGCAGCTTGGAACTGACAGGGAATTCACCCCCCCACTTT
TRBV5-1	TRBJ2-7	TRBD2	-	CAGSLISSGGANEQYF	TGCGCCGGCAGCTTGATTTCCAGCGGGGGGGCCAATGAGCAGTACTTC
TRBV29-1	TRBJ2-3	TRBD2	-	CSVAAGGPEDTQYF	TGCAGCGTCGCAGCGGGAGGGCCGGAAGATACGCAGTATTTT
TRBV10-3	TRBJ1-2	TRBD1	-	CAISGQGANYGYTF	TGTGCCATCAGTGGACAGGGGGCTAACTATGGCTACACCTTC
TRBV3-1	TRBJ2-7	-	-	CASSQDRRGGFYEQYF	TGTGCCAGCAGCCAAGATAGGAGGGGAGGATTCTACGAGCAGTACTTC
TRBV7-9	TRBJ2-5	-	-	CASGSFQGQETQYF	TGTGCCAGCGGCTCTTTTCAGGGGCAAGAGACCCAGTACTTC
TRBV18	TRBJ2-5	TRBD1	few	CASQTGARQETQYF	TGTGCCAGCCAGACAGGGGCCAGACAAGAGACCCAGTACTTC
TRBV7-4	TRBJ2-3	-	-	CASSLDKTRWGKRTDTQYF	TGTGCCAGCAGCTTAGATAAGACGAGATGGGGAAAGCGCACAGATACGCAGTATTTT
TRBV4-1	TRBJ2-4	TRBD2	few	CASSPGLAATKNIQYF	TGCGCCAGCAGCCCGGGACTAGCGGCAACTAAAAACATTCAGTACTTC
TRBV28	TRBJ2-2	-	-	CASSSPGTGNTGELFF	TGTGCCAGCAGTTCCCCCGGGACGGGCAACACCGGGGAGCTGTTTTTT
TRBV20-1	TRBJ2-7	-	few	CSARPPLRGIYEQYF	TGCAGTGCTAGACCTCCGCTCAGAGGGATCTACGAGCAGTACTTC
TRBV6-1	TRBJ1-1	TRBD1	few	CASRPAGGGTEAFF	TGTGCCAGCAGACCCGCAGGGGGCGGCACTGAAGCTTTCTTT
TRBV4-2	TRBJ2-3	-	-	CASSQDPSLGTDTQYF	TGTGCCAGCAGCCAAGATCCCAGCCTAGGGACAGATACGCAGTATTTT
TRBV5-1	TRBJ2-1	-	-	CASSFMPNGQFF	TGCGCCAGCAGCTTCATGCCCAATGGGCAGTTCTTC
TRBV4-1	TRBJ2-5	TRBD2	few	CASSHLLTSGREETQYF	TGCGCCAGCAGCCACCTCTTGACTAGCGGGAGAGAGGAGACCCAGTACTTC
TRBV6-1	TRBJ2-7	-	few	CASSEVGGRFYEQYF	TGTGCCAGCAGTGAAGTGGGGGGTCGGTTCTACGAGCAGTACTTC
TRBV6-6	TRBJ2-1	-	many	CASSPHGSDEQFF	TGTGCCAGCAGCCCCCACGGTTCCGATGAGCAGTTCTTC
TRBV11-2	TRBJ2-7	TRBD1	few	CASSLGGTGPAYEQYF	TGTGCCAGCAGCTTAGGGGGGACAGGACCGGCCTACGAGCAGTACTTC
TRBV28	TRBJ2-3	-	-	CASRFMDTDTQYF	TGTGCCAGCAGGTTCATGGACACAGATACGCAGTATTTT
TRBV4-2	TRBJ2-1	-	-	CASSQEATRNEQFF	TGTGCCAGCAGCCAGGAAGCTACCCGCAATGAGCAGTTCTTC
TRBV6-6	TRBJ2-2	-	-	CASSYGRTNTGELFF	TGTGCCAGCAGTTACGGGCGGACTAACACCGGGGAGCTGTTTTTT
TRBV11-3	TRBJ1-1	TRBD1	-	CASSPRTGHAEAFF	TGTGCCAGCAGCCCGAGGACAGGGCATGCTGAAGCTTTCTTT
TRBV6-5	TRBJ1-2	-	few	CASSYSWNRHYGYTF	TGTGCCAGCAGTTACTCGTGGAACAGGCACTATGGCTACACCTTC